The present T cell receptor (beta chain) was sequenced within a study of identical twins listed by TCRdb under 2016. For context, the study as a whole: To test whether fetal clonotypes persist, the study used deep sequencing on TCR alpha and beta repertoires from monozygotic twins, unrelated adults of various ages, and cord blood. To rule out contamination, replicate twin experiments were performed at different times with different library preparation protocols. The research as a whole found: Fewer insertions were carried by abundant cord blood beta clonotypes; a weaker similar trend was observed in young adult naive repertoires, while no such trend was observed in memory repertoires. Out-of-frame TCR alpha sequences shared between twins showed an excess of low generation-probability sequences compared with coincidental sharing between unrelated individuals. The excess sharing between twins in beta out-of-frame sequences was weaker because fewer shared sequences reduced the signal-to-noise ratio. Conclusions relied on cross-sectional statistical analysis, since the same donors could not be followed over many years. In monozygotic twins, recombination models systematically underestimated out-of-frame TCR alpha sharing, but the models matched the sharing seen between unrelated individuals. Invariant T cells such as MAIT and iNKT could partly confound zero-insertion analyses, though diverse VJ usage argued against this for most clonotypes.

The library was obtained by 5' RACE. Sequencing was carried out with an Illumina HiSeq 2000. Template switching introduced a universal primer binding site; the final cDNA contained a unique molecular identifier, enabling accurate counting of TCR cDNA molecules. Specific primers in the conserved constant-segment region were used to synthesize first-strand cDNA for the TCR alpha and beta chains. To control for contamination, every cDNA library was double barcoded, receiving both a SMART-Mk sample barcode and Illumina barcodes. Two successive PCR steps introduced TruSeq adapter sequences along with Illumina sample barcodes. Sequencing of the TCR alpha and beta cDNA libraries was done on the Illumina HiSeq platform using custom primers. Per the original workflow: MiGEC was used to process raw reads and extract unique molecular identifiers, and MiXCR was used to find CDR3 positions. Recombination models were inferred per individual with the repgenHMM and IGoR tools using an EM algorithm. The tcR package in R was used for shared clonotype analysis, with sharing normalized by the product of cloneset sizes. To study raw recombination free of thymic and clonal selection effects, out-of-frame nonproductive sequences were analyzed. In-frame beta chains were kept once TCRdb had trimmed the public reads at Q25 with fastp and called clones with MiXCR. Entries that share a CDR3 protein sequence are merged under the most common genes and DNA. TCRdb's processing, not the authors', yielded these V and J calls. This sample lists hundreds of thousands of distinct CDR3 sequences; 6.1% were detected once. The ten top clones hold 1.5% to 2% of the sample.

All donors were healthy Caucasians. Three unrelated non-twin adults were also sequenced: a male aged 18 to 30, a male aged 50 to 59 and a female aged 50 to 59. Miltenyi CD45RO+ enrichment and human naive T-cell isolation kits were used to isolate memory (CD45RO+) and naive T cells from PBMC. A note on this clonotype: Its antigen has not been determined. Per-base qualities were not stored, and no clone one base away is much larger.

This TCR was recovered from a man aged 18 to 30 in good health. Sequenced input: naive T cells sorted from blood. The cell subset or site tag for this specimen amounts to: cells isolated with a human naive T-cell isolation kit.

The nucleotide sequence reads as follows: TGTGCCAGCAGCTCCTTGATTTACCAAGAGACCCAGTACTTC. This gives the protein CASSSLIYQETQYF. The sequence is built from TRBV7-6 and TRBJ2-5, with the D gene not clear enough to name. CDR1 and CDR2 are read off the germline V gene as SGHVS and FNYEAQ. The CDR3 sequence holds 14 residues, the cysteine and phenylalanine included. The kept DNA is CDR3 alone, 42 bases in frame from the first base. V lost 4 bases and J lost 0 bases; the stretch between them is 9 bases long.